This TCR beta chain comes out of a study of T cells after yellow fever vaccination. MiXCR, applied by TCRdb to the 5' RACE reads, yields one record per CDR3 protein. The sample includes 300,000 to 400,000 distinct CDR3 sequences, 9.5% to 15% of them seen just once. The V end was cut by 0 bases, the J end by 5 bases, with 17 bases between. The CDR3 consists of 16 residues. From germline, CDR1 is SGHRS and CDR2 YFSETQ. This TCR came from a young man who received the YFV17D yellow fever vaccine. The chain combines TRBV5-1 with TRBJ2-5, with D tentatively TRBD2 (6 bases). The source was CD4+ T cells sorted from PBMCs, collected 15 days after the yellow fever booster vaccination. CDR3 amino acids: CASSLAIVQGGETQYF. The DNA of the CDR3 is TGCGCCAGCAGCTTGGCTATTGTCCAGGGAGGCGAGACCCAGTACTTC.